This is a list of T cell receptor beta chains from one sample in a study of shared clonotypes between healthy human individuals. TCRdb's table, derived via immunoSEQ multiplex PCR, lists solely in-frame clones and lacks some. The data contain roughly 2.1 million clones, more than 85% of them singletons. Specimen: naive CD8+ T cells from PBMCs. The source of these receptors is a man between 18 and 35 years old in good health. Some clones in this sample may be carry-over from other donors' samples. Each CDR3 is given with its conserved first and last residue. Each record gives: clone size, V gene, D gene, CDR3 length, J gene, CDR3 DNA, CDR3 protein. A D gene is named only where the DNA matches it firmly. Clone size, where shown, is once, few, many, or a class for clones that have expanded.

>few|TRBV9|-|15|TRBJ1-5
TGTGCCAGCAGCACGACAGCGGGAAAAGAACAGCCCCAGCATTTT
CASSTTAGKEQPQHF
>-|TRBV7-9|TRBD2|16|TRBJ2-1
TGTGCCAGCAGCCCGGGGACTAGCGGGACCTACAATGAGCAGTTCTTC
CASSPGTSGTYNEQFF
>-|TRBV6-5|-|14|TRBJ2-1
TGTGCCAGCAGTTATATGAGCTCCTACAATGAGCAGCTCTTC
CASSYMSSYNEQLF
>-|TRBV2|-|14|TRBJ2-7
TGTGCCAGCACCCAGGGAGGCCAGCCTCACGAGCAGTACTTC
CASTQGGQPHEQYF
>-|TRBV4-1|-|15|TRBJ1-1
TGCGCCAGCAGCCAAGGGCCAGGGGCCTTCACTGAAGCTTTCTTT
CASSQGPGAFTEAFF
>-|TRBV19|TRBD2|14|TRBJ2-1
TGTGCCAGTAGTATTGGGACTAGATTGGGTGAGCAGTTCTTC
CASSIGTRLGEQFF
>-|TRBV5-4|TRBD2|15|TRBJ2-1
TGTGCCAGCAGCTGGAAGCGGGAGCGAGGCAATGAGCAGTTCTTC
CASSWKRERGNEQFF
>-|TRBV7-9|TRBD2|16|TRBJ2-7
TGTGCCAGCAGCTCCCAGGGGGGACTAGCGGTGTACGAGCAGTACTTC
CASSSQGGLAVYEQYF
>-|TRBV18|-|14|TRBJ2-7
TGTGCCAGCTCACCGGGGGGGGGCACCTACGAGCAGTACTTC
CASSPGGGTYEQYF
>-|TRBV27|-|14|TRBJ2-1
TGTGCCAGCAGCCTCCTACAGGGCTCCAATGAGCAGTTCTTC
CASSLLQGSNEQFF
>-|TRBV28|-|14|TRBJ2-7
TGTGCCATCGCTGCAGGGGAAAAGGGCTACGAGCAGTACTTC
CAIAAGEKGYEQYF
>-|TRBV27|TRBD2|15|TRBJ2-7
TGTGCCAGCAGTCCGGGGACTAGCGGGAGCAACGAGCAGTACTTC
CASSPGTSGSNEQYF
>-|TRBV5-1|TRBD1|15|TRBJ1-1
TGCGCCAGCAGCTACCCACAGGGGGGGCGCACTGAAGCTTTCTTT
CASSYPQGGRTEAFF
>once|TRBV6-1|TRBD2|17|TRBJ2-7
TGTGCCAGCAGTGAATACTCTAGCGGGATAAGCTCCTACGAGCAGTACTTC
CASSEYSSGISSYEQYF
>-|TRBV28|-|12|TRBJ2-1
TGTGCCAGCAGTTTTAACATCAATGAGCAGTTCTTC
CASSFNINEQFF
>-|TRBV13|-|13|TRBJ2-7
TGTGCCAGCAGCTTAATGGGGGCCCACGAGCAGTACTTC
CASSLMGAHEQYF
>-|TRBV28|-|17|TRBJ1-2
TGTGCCAGCAGTCACCCGGGACATGAGGAACATTGGTATGGCTACACCTTC
CASSHPGHEEHWYGYTF
>-|TRBV28|TRBD2|15|TRBJ2-3
TGTGCCAGCAGTTTAGGGGGACTAGACACAGATACGCAGTATTTT
CASSLGGLDTDTQYF
>-|TRBV7-3|-|15|TRBJ2-3
TGTGCCAGCAGCTTGGTTGGGGGTCACACAGATACGCAGTATTTT
CASSLVGGHTDTQYF
>-|TRBV11-2|TRBD1|15|TRBJ2-7
TGTGCCAGCAGCGGGGGACAGGAGGGGGCCGGCGAGCAGTACTTC
CASSGGQEGAGEQYF
>-|TRBV9|TRBD1|14|TRBJ2-3
TGTGCCAGCGGGGACAGGACTAGCACAGATACGCAGTATTTT
CASGDRTSTDTQYF
>-|TRBV11-2|-|15|TRBJ2-5
TGTGCCAGCCACAAAACTAGAGCCTTAGGAGAGACCCAGTACTTC
CASHKTRALGETQYF